This record concerns one T cell receptor (beta chain) sequence. The sample is drawn from a study of OX40 agonist ivuxolimab in advanced cancers. Study context: Each dose-escalation patient presented with hepatocellular carcinoma, melanoma, renal cell or head and neck cancer. Of mixed ages from roughly 23 to 80 and averaging about 60 years, the group was more than 65% male.

This table comes from immunoSEQ multiplex PCR, and its TCRdb copy is limited to in-frame clones, with some not included. This sample has 40,000 or so clones, with about 80% found just once. The V and J ends lost 5 bases and 2 bases respectively, with 14 bases between them. CDR1 and CDR2 (germline): SGHRS, YFSETQ. This CDR3 is 14 amino acids long. The TCR was taken from an adult with an advanced solid tumor such as melanoma, head and neck, liver or kidney cancer. The chain recombines TRBV5-1 with TRBJ2-7; D is uncertain. Sequenced material: CD4+ or CD8+ T cells sorted from blood, taken in a trial of the OX40 agonist ivuxolimab. CDR3 DNA sequence: TGCGCCAGCAGTTCTGGAACCGTTCCCTACGAGCAGTACTTC. Protein: CASSSGTVPYEQYF.